Following are 9 T cell receptor beta chains from one sample sequenced in a study of spatial heterogeneity in lung cancer. Time point here: sample taken at primary tumor resection. These receptors have no identified antigens. Regarding the study as a whole: Expanded alpha and beta TCR counts within tumors tracked tumor mutation counts.

TCRdb re-derived calls from the 5' RACE reads in MiXCR, one entry per CDR3 protein. This sample has around 20,000 distinct CDR3 sequences, with approximately 2.8% found just once. The sample consisted of lung tumor tissue, taken at surgery. Receptor source: a male donor with early-stage non-small cell lung cancer.

The sample holds many counts of this clonotype. V is TRBV29-1 and J is TRBJ1-2; D ambiguous. In germline, CDR1 is SQVTM, CDR2 ANQGSEA. The CDR3 contains 13 residues. V was pared by 1 base and J by 1 base, with 7 bases between. CDR3 region: CSVEVHSNYGYTF. CDR3 coding DNA: TGCAGCGTTGAAGTCCACAGTAACTATGGCTACACCTTC.

This clonotype showed up many times. This chain connects TRBV9 to TRBJ2-3; perhaps TRBD2 as D (6 bases). Germline V gives CDR1 SGDLS, CDR2 YYNGEE. CDR3 length: 16 amino acids. Deletions cut 1 base from V and 4 bases from J, with 16 bases between. In nucleotides, the CDR3 is TGTGCCAGCAGCGTATTTGCTAGCGAGGTCTCAGATACGCAGTATTTT. Protein: CASSVFASEVSDTQYF.

This clonotype appeared many times. The chain employs TRBV6-2 or TRBV6-3 and TRBJ2-3, with TRBD2 matching 8 bases. The CDR3 loop spans 15 amino acids. With 4 bases clipped from V and 4 bases from J, the junction kept 7 bases outside the gene matches. Germline loops: CDR1 MNHEY, CDR2 SVGEGT. CDR3 loop: CASSFGLANADTQYF. As DNA, the CDR3 is TGTGCCAGCAGTTTTGGACTAGCAAATGCAGATACGCAGTATTTT.

Ten or more counts support this clonotype. This chain joins TRBV7-8 and TRBJ1-5, with 7 bases identical to TRBD1. This CDR3 has 14 amino acids. Germline trimming cut 1 base from V and 6 bases from J; bases unmatched to any gene: 3. Germline V CDR1 and CDR2: SGHVS, FQNEAQ. This CDR3 reads CASSLGQGGQPQHF. The CDR3 DNA is TGTGCCAGCAGCTTAGGACAGGGAGGTCAGCCCCAGCATTTT.

This clonotype has at least ten counts. This sequence joins TRBV30 and TRBJ1-5; TRBD1 matches at 7 bases. Unmatched junction bases numbered 6, after V lost 2 bases and J lost 2 bases. This CDR3 is built from 15 residues. Germline V gives CDR1 GTSNPN, CDR2 SVGIG (reference sequence). The DNA of the CDR3 is TGTGCCTGGAGTTCGATGGACAGGCGCAATCAGCCCCAGCATTTT. Translation: CAWSSMDRRNQPQHF.

This clonotype appeared many times. The chain is built from TRBV12-3 or TRBV12-4 and TRBJ2-6; no clear D. Trimming removed 3 bases from V and 0 bases from J, with 12 bases in between. The CDR3 contains 17 residues. As DNA, the CDR3 is TGTGCCAGCAGTTTTAGTGTAATGGACTCTGGGGCCAACGTCCTGACTTTC. Its translation is CASSFSVMDSGANVLTF.

This clonotype was counted at least ten times. The chain employs TRBV10-2 and TRBJ1-1; 7 bases align to TRBD1. V lost 3 bases, J lost 4 bases, and 5 bases stayed unmatched. The CDR3 contains 14 residues. In germline, CDR1 is WSHSY, CDR2 SAAADI. The CDR3 is CASSDTGDATEAFF. In DNA, the CDR3 is TGCGCCAGCAGTGATACAGGGGACGCCACTGAAGCTTTCTTT.

This clonotype has a count of ten or more. The gene calls are TRBV7-2 and TRBJ2-2; D unclear. Germline V gene lookup returns CDR1 SGHTA and CDR2 FQGNSA. V was clipped by 2 bases and J by 1 base, with 8 bases between them. The CDR3 sequence is 15 residues long. The CDR3: CASSLLAMNTGELFF. The CDR3 DNA reads as TGTGCCAGCAGCTTACTGGCAATGAACACCGGGGAGCTGTTTTTT.

This clonotype was detected ten times or more. CDR3 bases: TGTGCCAGCAGCAAAGTTGGGGGGATCTCCTACAATGAGCAGTTCTTC. This gives the protein CASSKVGGISYNEQFF. The chain employs TRBV21-1 and TRBJ2-1. TRBV21-1 is deemed a pseudogene. The CDR3 is 16 amino acids.